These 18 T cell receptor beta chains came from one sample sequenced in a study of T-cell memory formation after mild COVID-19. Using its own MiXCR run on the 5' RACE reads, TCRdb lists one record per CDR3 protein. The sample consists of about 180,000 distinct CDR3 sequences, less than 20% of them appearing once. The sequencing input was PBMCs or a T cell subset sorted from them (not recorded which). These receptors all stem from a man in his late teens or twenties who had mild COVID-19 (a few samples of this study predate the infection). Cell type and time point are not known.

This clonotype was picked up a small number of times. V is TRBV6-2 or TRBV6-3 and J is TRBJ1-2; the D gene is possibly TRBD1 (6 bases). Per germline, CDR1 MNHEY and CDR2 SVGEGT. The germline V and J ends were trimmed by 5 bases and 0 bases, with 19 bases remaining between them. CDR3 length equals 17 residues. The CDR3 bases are TGTGCCAGCAGTACTCCGGGACAAACGTCTTCTAACTATGGCTACACCTTC. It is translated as CASSTPGQTSSNYGYTF.

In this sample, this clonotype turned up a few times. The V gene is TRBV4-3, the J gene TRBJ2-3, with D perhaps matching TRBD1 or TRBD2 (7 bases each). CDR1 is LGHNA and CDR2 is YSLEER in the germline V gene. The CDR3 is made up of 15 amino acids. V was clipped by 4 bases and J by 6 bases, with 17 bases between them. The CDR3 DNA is TGCGCCAGCAGCCTAGGGGGCGGACTAGAGGATACGCAGTATTTT. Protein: CASSLGGGLEDTQYF.

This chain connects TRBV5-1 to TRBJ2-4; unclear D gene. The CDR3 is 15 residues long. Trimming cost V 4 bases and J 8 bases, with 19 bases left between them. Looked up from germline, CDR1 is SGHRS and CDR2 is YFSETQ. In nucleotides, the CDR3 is TGCGCCAGCAGCCCTGGGGTTGCGGTTGGGGACATTCAGTACTTC. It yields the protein CASSPGVAVGDIQYF.

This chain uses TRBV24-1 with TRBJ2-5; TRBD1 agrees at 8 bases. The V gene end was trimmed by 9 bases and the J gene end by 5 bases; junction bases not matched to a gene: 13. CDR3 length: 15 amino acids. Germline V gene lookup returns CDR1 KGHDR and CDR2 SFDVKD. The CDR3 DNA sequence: TGTGCCACCTCGGCGTTCAGGGGGCTAAGGGAGACCCAGTACTTC. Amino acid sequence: CATSAFRGLRETQYF.

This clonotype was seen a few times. The CDR3 loop reads CATSSQGDTEAFF. For the CDR3, the DNA is TGTGCCACCAGCTCACAGGGTGACACTGAAGCTTTCTTT. The chain couples TRBV15 to TRBJ1-1; D is possibly TRBD1 (6 bases). Germline CDR1 and CDR2: LNHNV and YYDKDF (reference sequence). V gave up 5 bases and J gave up 3 bases, with 10 bases separating them. This CDR3 region has 13 residues.

DNA of the CDR3: TGTGCCACCAGCACCCGGACCATGAACGAGCAGTACGTC. Its protein product is CATSTRTMNEQYV. V and J are TRBV15 and TRBJ2-7; D remains ambiguous. The CDR3 is 13 amino acids. V lost 4 bases to trimming and J lost 5 bases, with 12 bases between them. Germline CDR1 and CDR2: LNHNV and YYDKDF (reference sequence).

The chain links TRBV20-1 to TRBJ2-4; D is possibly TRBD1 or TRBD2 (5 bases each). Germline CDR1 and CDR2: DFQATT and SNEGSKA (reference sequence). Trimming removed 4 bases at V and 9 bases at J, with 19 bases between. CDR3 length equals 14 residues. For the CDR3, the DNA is TGCAGTGCTACAACCGGGACCTCTGGGGGCATTCAGTACTTC. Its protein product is CSATTGTSGGIQYF.

The CDR3 spells CASSSPGGITTNEKLFF. The DNA of the CDR3 is TGTGCCAGCAGCTCACCCGGGGGAATTACAACTAATGAAAAACTGTTTTTT. The chain carries TRBV9 and TRBJ1-4; weak D call: TRBD1 (5 bases). V was cut by 4 bases and J by 0 bases, with 16 bases left in between. The CDR3 is made up of 17 amino acids. Germline CDR1 is SGDLS and CDR2 is YYNGEE.

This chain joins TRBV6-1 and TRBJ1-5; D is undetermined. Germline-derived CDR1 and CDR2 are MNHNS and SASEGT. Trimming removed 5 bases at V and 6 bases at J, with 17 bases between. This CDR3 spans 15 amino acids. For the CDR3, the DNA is TGTGCCAGCAGTCCTACGACTCCAATGGGTCAGCCCCAGCATTTT. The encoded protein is CASSPTTPMGQPQHF.

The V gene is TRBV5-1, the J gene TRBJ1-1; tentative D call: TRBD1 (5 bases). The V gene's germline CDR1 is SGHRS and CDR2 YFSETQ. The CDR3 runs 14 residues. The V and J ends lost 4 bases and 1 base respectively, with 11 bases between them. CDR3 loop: CASSLQVSNTEAFF. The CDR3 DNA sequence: TGCGCCAGCAGCCTACAGGTGTCGAACACTGAAGCTTTCTTT.

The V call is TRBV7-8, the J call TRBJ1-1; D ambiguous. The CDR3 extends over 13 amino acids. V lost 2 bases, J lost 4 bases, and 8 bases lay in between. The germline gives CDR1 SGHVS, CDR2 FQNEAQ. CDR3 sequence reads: CASSLRALTEAFF. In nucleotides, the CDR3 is TGTGCCAGCAGCTTAAGGGCCCTCACTGAAGCTTTCTTT.

CDR3 DNA sequence: TGTGCCAGCAGTTACCACACTGAAGCTTTCTTT. Translated: CASSYHTEAFF. The rearrangement uses TRBV28 and TRBJ1-1, with D unclear. The V gene's germline CDR1 is MDHEN and CDR2 SYDVKM. This CDR3 spans 11 amino acids. The V end lost 4 bases, the J end lost 3 bases, and 3 bases lay between the germline ends.

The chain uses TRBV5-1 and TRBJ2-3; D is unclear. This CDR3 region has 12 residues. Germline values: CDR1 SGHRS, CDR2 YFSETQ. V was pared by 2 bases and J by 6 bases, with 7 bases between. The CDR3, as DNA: TGCGCCAGCAGCTTTTTATTGGATACGCAGTATTTT. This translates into CASSFLLDTQYF.

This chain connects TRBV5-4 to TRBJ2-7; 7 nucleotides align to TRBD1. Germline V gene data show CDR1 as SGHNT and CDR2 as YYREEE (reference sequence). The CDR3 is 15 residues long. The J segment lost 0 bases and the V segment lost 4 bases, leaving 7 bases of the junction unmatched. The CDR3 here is CASSPDRASSYEQYF. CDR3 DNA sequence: TGTGCCAGCAGCCCCGACAGGGCGAGCTCCTACGAGCAGTACTTC.

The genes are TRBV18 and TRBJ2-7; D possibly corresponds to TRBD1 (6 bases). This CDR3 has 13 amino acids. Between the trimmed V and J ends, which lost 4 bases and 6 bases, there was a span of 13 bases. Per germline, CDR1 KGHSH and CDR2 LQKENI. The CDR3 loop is CASSQRAGAEQYV. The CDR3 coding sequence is TGTGCCAGCTCACAGAGGGCAGGGGCCGAGCAGTACGTC.

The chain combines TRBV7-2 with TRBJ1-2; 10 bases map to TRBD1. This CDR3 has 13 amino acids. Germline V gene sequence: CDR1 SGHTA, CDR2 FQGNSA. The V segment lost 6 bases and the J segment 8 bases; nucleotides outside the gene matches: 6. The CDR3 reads CASRGTGAQGYTF. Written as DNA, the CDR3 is TGTGCCAGCAGGGGGACAGGGGCGCAGGGCTACACCTTC. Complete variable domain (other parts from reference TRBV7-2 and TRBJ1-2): GAGVSQSPSNKVTEKGKDVELRCDPISGHTALYWYRQSLGQGLEFLIYFQGNSAPDKSGLPSDRFSAERTGGSVSTLTIQRTQQEDSAVYLCASRGTGAQGYTFGSGTRLTVV.

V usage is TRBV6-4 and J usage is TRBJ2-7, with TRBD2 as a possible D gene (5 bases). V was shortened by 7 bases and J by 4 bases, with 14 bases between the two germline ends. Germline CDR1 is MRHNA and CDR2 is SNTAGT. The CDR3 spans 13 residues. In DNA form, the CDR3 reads TGTGCCAGCACGCCGGGGAGAGTTTACGAGCAGTACGTC. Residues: CASTPGRVYEQYV.

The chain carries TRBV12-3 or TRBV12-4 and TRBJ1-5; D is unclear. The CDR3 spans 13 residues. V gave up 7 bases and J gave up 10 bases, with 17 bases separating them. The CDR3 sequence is CASTYSTGKPQHF. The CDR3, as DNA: TGTGCCAGCACCTACTCCACGGGCAAACCCCAGCATTTT.